This entry features one T cell receptor beta chain sequence. The antigen remains unidentified. The sample is drawn from a study of Ad26.COV2.S vaccination and SARS-CoV-2 variants. About the study: Donor was one of the participants in the Ad26.COV2.S arm of the COV1001 trial.

Libraries were prepared by immunoSEQ multiplex PCR; TCRdb keeps only in-frame clonotypes and omits some of them. The sample includes more than 300,000 clones, around 89% of them seen just once. The treatment here: approximately 18 received Ad26.COV2.S at low or high dose, single or two shots; a few received placebo; per-sample allocation not given. Sampling was performed 63 days after the first vaccine or placebo injection. Findings of the study overall: Relative to placebo recipients, vaccine recipients exhibited elevated spike-specific TCR breadth.

The CDR3 sequence is 14 residues long. The germline CDR1 and CDR2 sequences are SGDLS and YYNGEE. Trimming took off 3 bases at V and 8 bases at J, with 12 bases between the two ends. The genes are TRBV9 and TRBJ1-6; no clear D gene. The TCR comes from a person aged 18-60 years who received the Ad26.COV2.S COVID-19 vaccine or a placebo. This specimen consisted of peripheral blood, obtained in a trial of Ad26.COV2.S vaccine versus placebo. CDR3 bases: TGTGCCAGCAGCGCTCATTCCGGGGATTCACCCCTCCACTTT. Amino acid sequence: CASSAHSGDSPLHF.